Following are 24 T cell receptor beta chains from one sample sequenced in a study of radiation and T cells in renal cell carcinoma. The data were produced by immunoSEQ multiplex PCR, yet TCRdb's version contains in-frame clones alone and is incomplete. The data hold more than 150,000 clones, with around 90% observed a single time. Time point defined: blood 2 weeks post-SBRT. This sample's treatment: 15 Gy SBRT to primary tumor, nephrectomy 4 weeks later. Specimen: blood, collected from a patient whose treatment included radiotherapy and nephrectomy. These TCRs come from a woman in her forties or fifties with renal cell carcinoma.

V gene TRBV19 combines with J gene TRBJ2-2; 9 positions agree with TRBD1. This CDR3 has 15 amino acids. The germline V gene has CDR1 LNHDA and CDR2 SQIVND (reference sequence). J lost 5 bases, V lost 6 bases, and 7 bases had no gene match. The CDR3 nucleotides read TGTGCCAGTAGCGGGACAGGGACGGTGACCGGGGAGCTGTTTTTT. Its protein product is CASSGTGTVTGELFF.

Note on this clone: Its ends do not fully match the called genes, so a read error is possible. The V call is TRBV7-7, the J call TRBJ2-2; maybe TRBD1 (6 bases). This CDR3 has 17 amino acids. CDR1 and CDR2 from the germline V gene are SSHAT and FNYEAQ (reference sequence). CDR3 region: CASSPGPGQQNTGELFF. CDR3 DNA: TGTGCTAGCAGCCCTGGACCGGGACAACAGAACACCGGGGAGCTGTTTTTT.

The chain has TRBV19 and TRBJ1-2; D remains unclear. Trimming stripped 5 bases from V and 0 bases from J, with 13 bases between. Germline assignment: CDR1 LNHDA and CDR2 SQIVND (reference sequence). This CDR3 region has 15 residues. CDR3 in DNA: TGTGCCAGTAGTGGGGATAGGGCCGCTAACTATGGCTACACCTTC. Translation gives CASSGDRAANYGYTF.

The chain carries TRBV19 and TRBJ1-6; 7 bases fit TRBD1. The V segment lost 6 bases and the J segment 0 bases; nucleotides outside the gene matches: 2. Germline CDR1 reads LNHDA; CDR2 reads SQIVND (reference sequence). The CDR3 spans 15 residues. In nucleotides, the CDR3 is TGTGCCAGTAGCCGGGACAGCTCCTATAATTCACCCCTCCACTTT. Translating gives CASSRDSSYNSPLHF.

This chain uses TRBV6-7 with TRBJ2-6; TRBD2 matches 10 bases. TRBV6-7 is noted as an ORF with a role that remains uncertain. V lost 5 bases, J lost 0 bases, and 13 bases stayed unmatched. CDR3 length: 20 residues. Written as DNA, the CDR3 is TGTGCCAGCAGTACCCATAGCGGGGGGCCACGGGTCTCTGGGGCCAACGTCCTGACTTTC. Amino acid sequence: CASSTHSGGPRVSGANVLTF.

The V gene is TRBV21-1, the J gene TRBJ1-1. TRBV21-1 is a listed pseudogene. CDR3 length: 14 amino acids. The CDR3 DNA reads as TGTGCCAGCAGCAGTGCAGGGACGGGCACTGAAGCTTTCTTT. This sequence encodes CASSSAGTGTEAFF.

This sequence joins TRBV5-5 and TRBJ2-4; D ambiguous. Germline CDR1 is SGHKS and CDR2 is YYEKEE (reference sequence). V was shortened by 1 base and J by 6 bases, with 5 bases between the two germline ends. The CDR3 consists of 12 residues. CDR3 in DNA: TGTGCCAGCAGCTTGTCCTCAAACATTCAGTACTTC. Protein sequence: CASSLSSNIQYF.

The J gene is TRBJ2-2, the V gene TRBV28; a possible D gene is TRBD1 (5 bases). Germline V gives CDR1 MDHEN, CDR2 SYDVKM. The CDR3 has 12 residues. V gave up 8 bases and J gave up 6 bases, with 10 bases separating them. CDR3 bases: TGTGCCAGCGGGGCGACGCCCGGGGAGCTGTTTTTT. It encodes CASGATPGELFF. Drawing the rest from reference TRBV28 and TRBJ2-2, the complete variable domain is DVKVTQSSRYLVKRTGEKVFLECVQDMDHENMFWYRQDPGLGLRLIYFSYDVKMKEKGDIPEGYSVSREKKERFSLILESASTNQTSMYLCASGATPGELFFGEGSRLTVL.

The chain combines TRBV5-5 with TRBJ2-7; D unresolved. Germline loops: CDR1 SGHKS, CDR2 YYEKEE (reference sequence). The CDR3 loop spans 16 amino acids. The ends were cut back, 6 bases at V and 4 bases at J, with 23 bases in the middle. CDR3 in DNA: TGTGCCAGCAAAACGGTGGTAGCTCGGCCACCATACGAGCAGTACTTC. This translates into CASKTVVARPPYEQYF.

J is TRBJ1-2 and V is TRBV30; the D is unclear. This CDR3 contains 11 residues. V gave up 8 bases and J gave up 4 bases, with 11 bases separating them. Germline CDR1 reads GTSNPN; CDR2 reads SVGIG (reference sequence). CDR3 residues: CARRRSYGYTF. The DNA of the CDR3 is TGTGCCCGCCGACGGAGCTATGGCTACACCTTC. The variable domain in full, with the rest retrieved from reference TRBV30 and TRBJ1-2, is SQTIHQWPATLVQPVGSPLSLECTVEGTSNPNLYWYRQAAGRGLQLLFYSVGIGQISSEVPQNLSASRPQDRQFILSSKKLLLSDSGFYLCARRRSYGYTFGSGTRLTVV.

V gene TRBV18 combines with J gene TRBJ2-3; 12 nucleotides agree with TRBD2. Germline lookup yields CDR1 KGHSH and CDR2 LQKENI. The J segment lost 3 bases and the V segment lost 5 bases, leaving 3 bases of the junction unmatched. This CDR3 comprises 15 residues. CDR3 nucleotide sequence: TGTGCCAGCTCATCTAGCGGGGGGGCAACAGATACGCAGTATTTT. It encodes CASSSSGGATDTQYF.

The chain uses TRBV19 and TRBJ1-5; D is ambiguous. The CDR3 covers 14 residues. The ends were cut back, 10 bases at V and 0 bases at J, with 13 bases in the middle. In germline, CDR1 is LNHDA, CDR2 SQIVND (reference sequence). CDR3 residues: CATTAFNSNQPQHF. CDR3 bases: TGTGCCACAACAGCGTTTAATAGCAATCAGCCCCAGCATTTT.

This sequence joins TRBV6-5 and TRBJ1-1, with D uncertain. The length of the CDR3 is 12 residues. With 7 bases removed from V and 1 base from J, the gap between germline ends came to 7 bases. Germline values: CDR1 MNHEY, CDR2 SVGAGI. The CDR3 coding sequence is TGTGCCAGCAAAAAAACGAACACTGAAGCTTTCTTT. Protein product: CASKKTNTEAFF.

The rearrangement joins TRBV7-2 to TRBJ1-2, with D perhaps matching TRBD1 (5 bases). The V and J ends lost 6 bases and 8 bases respectively, with 19 bases between them. CDR1 and CDR2 from the germline V gene are SGHTA and FQGNSA. This CDR3 is 14 amino acids long. The CDR3 reads CASSSPPPEGGYTF. CDR3 nucleotides: TGTGCCAGCAGTTCACCTCCCCCAGAGGGGGGCTACACCTTC.

This chain links TRBV18 with TRBJ2-7, with D uncertain. The CDR3 has 14 residues. Germline V lookup: CDR1 KGHSH, CDR2 LQKENI. The V gene lost 0 bases and the J gene lost 3 bases, with 9 bases spanning the gap. CDR3 amino acids: CASSPPGPRYEQYF. The CDR3 region has the DNA TGTGCCAGCTCACCACCGGGTCCCCGCTACGAGCAGTACTTC.

The V gene is TRBV7-2, the J gene TRBJ2-6; tentative D call: TRBD1 (6 bases). CDR3 length: 17 amino acids. Germline lookup yields CDR1 SGHTA and CDR2 FQGNSA. The germline V and J ends were trimmed by 3 bases and 0 bases, with 12 bases remaining between them. CDR3 sequence (DNA): TGTGCCAGCAGCTTTACAGGGACCAGCTCTGGGGCCAACGTCCTGACTTTC. It specifies CASSFTGTSSGANVLTF.

This chain connects TRBV7-2 to TRBJ1-1, with D tentatively TRBD1 (5 bases). CDR1 is SGHTA, CDR2 FQGNSA, per germline. V was pared by 4 bases and J by 5 bases, with 11 bases between. This CDR3 is built from 13 residues. CDR3 sequence: CASSSWGGTEAFF. The CDR3 nucleotides are TGTGCCAGCAGCTCCTGGGGGGGGACTGAAGCTTTCTTT.

The chain carries TRBV4-1 and TRBJ1-2; D is perhaps TRBD1 (5 bases). The CDR3 runs to 15 residues. V lost 1 base, J lost 4 bases, and 13 bases lay in between. Looked up from germline, CDR1 is MGHRA and CDR2 is YSYEKL. The CDR3 bases are TGCGCCAGCAGCCAAGGTCGGGGGGGAACCTATGGCTACACCTTC. Protein: CASSQGRGGTYGYTF.

This clone occurred a few times. The CDR3 reads CAWSTGTTNEKLFF. The CDR3 DNA follows: TGTGCCTGGAGTACAGGTACAACTAATGAAAAACTGTTTTTT. The gene calls are TRBV30 and TRBJ1-4, with D possibly matching TRBD1 (5 bases). CDR1 GTSNPN and CDR2 SVGIG come from the germline V gene (reference sequence). CDR3 length: 14 amino acids. V dropped 2 bases and J dropped 0 bases, with 7 bases sitting between them.

The chain carries TRBV6-4 and TRBJ2-3, with D possibly being TRBD2 (6 bases). Trimming left V 5 bases short and J 8 bases short, with 14 bases between. The CDR3 is 13 residues long. Germline V gene lookup returns CDR1 MRHNA and CDR2 SNTAGT. CDR3 nucleotides: TGTGCCAGCAGTCGGGACTTAAGGGGTACGCAGTATTTT. It specifies CASSRDLRGTQYF.

The chain is built from TRBV4-1 and TRBJ2-7; 7 nucleotides align to TRBD1. CDR3 length equals 15 residues. Germline CDR1 MGHRA, CDR2 YSYEKL. After removal of 0 bases from V and 0 bases from J, the junction contained 2 bases not matched to a gene. The CDR3 bases are TGCGCCAGCAGCCAAGACGACAGGGACTCCTACGAGCAGTACTTC. Translated, it gives CASSQDDRDSYEQYF.

The J gene is TRBJ2-7, the V gene TRBV6-1; 7 bases are a match to TRBD1. CDR3 length: 16 amino acids. Germline V gene data show CDR1 as MNHNS and CDR2 as SASEGT. V dropped 0 bases and J dropped 3; count of bases not matched to a gene: 8. The CDR3 DNA reads as TGTGCCAGCAGTGAAGCGGGTGGGACAGCTTACTACGAGCAGTACTTC. Its protein product is CASSEAGGTAYYEQYF.

This chain uses TRBV5-4 with TRBJ2-3; weak D call: TRBD1 (7 bases). CDR1 and CDR2 (germline): SGHNT, YYREEE (reference sequence). This CDR3 has 15 amino acids. V was cut by 0 bases and J by 5 bases, with 13 bases left in between. The CDR3 sequence: CASSLEGTAGDTQYF. The CDR3 bases are TGTGCCAGCAGCTTGGAGGGGACAGCGGGAGATACGCAGTATTTT.

This chain joins TRBV7-8 and TRBJ1-1; D gene unclear. The ends were cut back, 0 bases at V and 6 bases at J, with 14 bases in the middle. Germline assignment: CDR1 SGHVS and CDR2 FQNEAQ. CDR3 length: 15 residues. The CDR3 DNA reads as TGTGCCAGCAGCTTAGCGCGCGGGTCCTTCGCTGAAGCTTTCTTT. It encodes CASSLARGSFAEAFF.